These T cell receptor beta chains were read from a single sample in a study of control samples from healthy donors and cancer patients. Clones were sequenced by immunoSEQ multiplex PCR, and TCRdb holds only the in-frame ones, with some missing. There are 100,000 to 120,000 clones in the sample; approximately 88% occur only once, and roughly 4% lies in the top ten. The sequenced sample consisted of PBMCs. Receptor source: an older woman with lung cancer. The CDR3 runs from the conserved cysteine through the conserved F or W. Fields, in order: CDR3 length, clone size, V gene, J gene, D gene, CDR3 protein, CDR3 DNA. The D gene is left open where the match is weak. Only part of the rows carry a size: once, few, many, or a class if the clone is expanded.

>14|.|TRBV7-2|TRBJ2-7|.
CASSLDYRFTEQYF
TGTGCCAGCAGCTTAGATTACCGCTTCACCGAGCAGTACTTC
>16|.|TRBV6-5|TRBJ1-2|.
CASSYSAPSRGYGYTF
TGTGCCAGCAGTTACTCCGCGCCGTCTAGGGGTTATGGCTACACCTTC
>13|.|TRBV27|TRBJ2-7|.
CASSLGLEVEQYF
TGTGCCAGCAGTTTAGGGCTAGAAGTCGAGCAGTACTTC
>12|once|TRBV30|TRBJ1-2|.
CAWGADNYGYTF
TGTGCCTGGGGAGCCGATAACTATGGCTACACCTTC
>13|.|TRBV7-9|TRBJ1-5|.
CASQSMSNQPQHF
TGTGCCAGTCAGTCCATGAGCAATCAGCCCCAGCATTTT
>13|.|TRBV7-9|TRBJ1-2|.
CASSLTGDTGYTF
TGTGCCAGCAGCTTAACGGGAGATACAGGCTACACCTTC
>15|.|TRBV19|TRBJ2-1|.
CASSMAGSSYNEQFF
TGTGCCAGTAGTATGGCAGGAAGCTCCTACAATGAGCAGTTCTTC
>17|.|TRBV21-1|TRBJ1-6|.
CASSTGRPSSYNSPLHF
TGTGCCAGCAGCACGGGACGGCCGAGCTCCTATAATTCACCCCTCCACTTT
>17|.|TRBV7-6|TRBJ1-2|.
CASSFYPAGPSNYGYTF
TGTGCCAGCAGCTTCTACCCCGCCGGCCCTTCTAACTATGGCTACACCTTC
>15|.|TRBV12-5|TRBJ1-6|TRBD1
CASGLGQGNNSPLHF
TGTGCTAGTGGTTTGGGACAGGGGAATAATTCACCCCTCCACTTT
>14|.|TRBV3-1/TRBV3-2|TRBJ1-2|.
CASSQALGGYGYTF
TGTGCCAGCAGCCAAGCCTTGGGGGGTTATGGCTACACCTTC
>17|.|TRBV11-2|TRBJ1-6|.
CASSHVGGGKTNSPLHF
TGTGCCAGCAGCCACGTTGGGGGGGGGAAAACCAATTCACCCCTCCACTTT
>13|.|TRBV2|TRBJ1-4|.
CASSGGVDEKLFF
TGTGCCAGCAGTGGAGGGGTGGATGAAAAACTGTTTTTT
>17|.|TRBV5-1|TRBJ1-3|.
CASSPMGGRLTGNTIYF
TGCGCCAGCAGCCCGATGGGCGGACGGCTAACTGGAAACACCATATATTTT
>14|.|TRBV25-1|TRBJ2-1|.
CASSESGRLSEQFF
TGTGCCAGCAGTGAGAGCGGCCGATTAAGTGAGCAGTTCTTC
>15|few|TRBV6-1|TRBJ1-5|.
CASSDLGVSNQPQHF
TGTGCCAGCAGTGATTTAGGCGTTAGCAATCAGCCCCAGCATTTT
>15|.|TRBV4-1|TRBJ2-2|.
CASSQATLEHGELFF
TGCGCCAGCAGCCAAGCCACCTTAGAGCACGGGGAGCTGTTTTTT
>14|.|TRBV3-1/TRBV3-2|TRBJ2-5|.
CASSQGAGRETQYF
TGTGCCAGCAGCCAAGGGGCAGGGCGGGAGACCCAGTACTTC